The text below deals with one T cell receptor (beta chain). Antigen specificity is unknown. Repertoires were generated with immunoSEQ multiplex PCR, while TCRdb's copy carries only in-frame clones and drops some. The repertoire holds about 97,000 clones, with roughly 90% as singletons. Trimming removed 0 bases from V and 7 bases from J, with 6 bases in between. The CDR3 is 13 amino acids. Per the germline V gene, CDR1 is LNHNV and CDR2 is YYDKDF (reference sequence). These data are taken from a study of T cell responses to AZD1222 COVID-19 vaccine. The wider study: Pooled together were second doses at about 4 or about 12 weeks. Study-wide points: Compared with day 0, the breadth and depth of the Spike-specific TCR repertoire rose significantly after two doses of AZD1222. With dominance at 160-218 and 743-854, vaccine-associated CD4 TCRs spanned spike. The donors showed a predominance of white British ancestry and of females, with possible underestimation of clonal diversity.

The sample consisted of peripheral blood, taken on day 0 of AZD1222 vaccination. V is TRBV15 and J is TRBJ2-2; D gene unclear. The receptor comes from an adult in good health. The CDR3 protein is CATSRDYYGELFF. DNA of the CDR3: TGTGCCACCAGCAGAGATTATTACGGGGAGCTGTTTTTT.